The 28 T cell receptor beta chains reported below all come from one sample, sequenced in a study of blood T cell repertoires in COVID-19. This table comes from immunoSEQ multiplex PCR, and its TCRdb copy is limited to in-frame clones, with some not included. The sample includes about 190,000 clones, 78% of them seen just once. Sequencing was done on a sample of peripheral blood. These TCRs come from a woman of 80 years or more with active or convalescent COVID-19.

V gene TRBV19 combines with J gene TRBJ2-5; D perhaps matches TRBD2 (6 bases). The length of the CDR3 is 13 residues. The germline V gene encodes CDR1 LNHDA and CDR2 SQIVND (reference sequence). Between the trimmed V and J ends, which lost 9 bases and 3 bases, there was a span of 14 bases. Here the CDR3 DNA reads TGTGCCAGCACCAATAGGAGGGAAGAGACCCAGTACTTC. Translation gives CASTNRREETQYF.

The chain employs TRBV19 and TRBJ1-2, with 9 bases identical to TRBD1. The CDR3 has 14 amino acids. Germline CDR1 LNHDA, CDR2 SQIVND (reference sequence). With 2 bases clipped from V and 4 bases from J, the junction kept 2 bases outside the gene matches. This CDR3 reads CASSIMDRGYGYTF. CDR3 DNA sequence: TGTGCCAGTAGTATAATGGACAGGGGCTATGGCTACACCTTC.

This chain uses TRBV18 with TRBJ2-6; 12 bases map to TRBD1. V dropped 3 bases and J dropped 4; count of bases not matched to a gene: 13. The CDR3 spans 20 residues. The germline CDR1 and CDR2 sequences are KGHSH and LQKENI. CDR3 region: CASSPIDAGQGAQGANVLTF. As DNA, the CDR3 is TGTGCCAGCTCACCTATAGACGCGGGACAGGGGGCGCAGGGGGCCAACGTCCTGACTTTC.

This clone was seen more than once but under ten times. V gene TRBV2 combines with J gene TRBJ2-5, with 7 bases aligning to TRBD2. The CDR3 sequence is 14 residues long. V lost 10 bases, J lost 5 bases, and 13 bases stayed unmatched. Germline-derived CDR1 and CDR2 are SNHLY and FYNNEI. CDR3 amino acids: CATSGVTTRETQYF. In nucleotides, the CDR3 is TGTGCCACCAGCGGGGTAACCACCCGCGAGACCCAGTACTTC.

This clone has only one observation. The rearrangement joins TRBV28 to TRBJ1-4, with D tentatively TRBD1 (5 bases). CDR1 is MDHEN, CDR2 SYDVKM, per germline. With 1 base removed from V and 7 bases from J, the gap between germline ends came to 13 bases. The CDR3 has 15 residues. CDR3 sequence reads: CASSLSGGSGEKLFF. The CDR3 DNA follows: TGTGCCAGCAGTTTATCGGGGGGGTCGGGTGAAAAACTGTTTTTT.

The chain combines TRBV9 with TRBJ1-2; 8 positions agree with TRBD1. CDR1 SGDLS and CDR2 YYNGEE come from the germline V gene. Unmatched junction bases numbered 4, after V lost 0 bases and J lost 6 bases. The CDR3 totals 14 residues. CDR3 sequence reads: CASSVAGGRNGYTF. The CDR3 coding sequence is TGTGCCAGCAGCGTAGCAGGGGGCAGGAATGGCTACACCTTC.

The chain links TRBV7-2 to TRBJ2-5; 8 bases line up with TRBD2. This CDR3 region has 15 residues. Germline-derived CDR1 and CDR2 are SGHTA and FQGNSA. The J segment lost 3 bases and the V segment lost 5 bases, leaving 8 bases of the junction unmatched. As DNA, the CDR3 is TGTGCCAGCAGCACCTATAGCGGGGATAAAGAGACCCAGTACTTC. Translated: CASSTYSGDKETQYF.

The V and J genes are TRBV6-5 and TRBJ1-2; TRBD1 matches at 7 bases. Germline assignment: CDR1 MNHEY and CDR2 SVGAGI. The CDR3 runs 13 residues. V trimming: 8 bases; J trimming: 6 bases; junction bases outside the gene matches: 9. Here the CDR3 reads CASSERGRDGYTF. The CDR3 DNA is TGTGCCAGCTCAGAGAGGGGGCGAGATGGCTACACCTTC.

As to this clone: This specimen includes other DNA sequences encoding the same CDR3. The rearrangement joins TRBV2 to TRBJ1-5; 10 bases match TRBD1. This CDR3 spans 14 amino acids. Trimming at V came to 4 bases and at J to 6 bases, leaving 3 bases not matched to a gene. Germline V gives CDR1 SNHLY, CDR2 FYNNEI. The CDR3 DNA sequence: TGTGCCAGCAGTGGACAGGGGGCCTCTCAGCCCCAGCATTTT. It yields the protein CASSGQGASQPQHF.

The chain carries TRBV6-6 and TRBJ1-5; 8 bases line up with TRBD1. The CDR3 is made up of 15 amino acids. Germline lookup yields CDR1 MNHNY and CDR2 SVGAGI (reference sequence). Germline trimming cut 5 bases from V and 5 bases from J; bases unmatched to any gene: 8. The CDR3 protein is CASSDRGQGDQPQHF. Written as DNA, the CDR3 is TGTGCCAGCAGTGACCGTGGACAGGGAGATCAGCCCCAGCATTTT.

This chain connects TRBV2 to TRBJ1-4; D possibly corresponds to TRBD1 (5 bases). This CDR3 is built from 14 residues. Germline V lookup: CDR1 SNHLY, CDR2 FYNNEI. The V gene lost 8 bases and the J gene lost 0 bases, with 10 bases spanning the gap. CDR3 in amino acids: CASRTGATNEKLFF. CDR3 bases: TGTGCCAGCCGCACGGGGGCAACTAATGAAAAACTGTTTTTT.

J is TRBJ2-7 and V is TRBV5-4, with 11 bases identical to TRBD1. The CDR3 is made up of 15 amino acids. V dropped 2 bases and J dropped 5; count of bases not matched to a gene: 6. Germline V gene sequence: CDR1 SGHNT, CDR2 YYREEE (reference sequence). The CDR3 loop is CASSLERDRGNEQYF. The CDR3 DNA reads as TGTGCCAGCAGCTTAGAGCGGGACAGGGGGAACGAGCAGTACTTC.

CDR3 bases: TGTGCCAGCAGCCTTGGGAGCTCCTACGAGCAGTACTTC. Its translation: CASSLGSSYEQYF. This chain links TRBV3-1 (or the pseudogene TRBV3-2) with TRBJ2-7; possible D gene TRBD2, 5 bases. CDR1 is LGHDT, CDR2 YNNKEL, per germline (reference sequence). The CDR3 runs 13 residues. The ends were cut back, 4 bases at V and 0 bases at J, with 7 bases in the middle.

The V gene is TRBV4-2, the J gene TRBJ2-7; 8 bases align to TRBD1. V shed 3 bases and J 2 bases; nucleotides not matched to a gene: 9. The CDR3 totals 16 residues. Germline lookup yields CDR1 LGHNA and CDR2 YNFKEQ. CDR3 DNA: TGTGCCAGCAGCCAGACAGGGGACAGGCCCCCCTACGAGCAGTACTTC. Protein product: CASSQTGDRPPYEQYF.

The genes are TRBV7-9 and TRBJ2-7, with D possibly being TRBD2 (6 bases). The CDR3 length is 16 residues. The germline gives CDR1 SEHNR, CDR2 FQNEAQ (reference sequence). V was trimmed by 0 bases and J by 5 bases, leaving 17 bases between them. CDR3 nucleotides: TGTGCCAGCAGCTTAGCGGGGACCCCACGGGAGCACGAGCAGTACTTC. Amino acid sequence: CASSLAGTPREHEQYF.

The chain uses TRBV6-1 and TRBJ1-2; 9 bases are shared with TRBD1. The CDR3 runs to 19 residues. CDR1 is MNHNS, CDR2 SASEGT, per germline. Trimming cost V 4 bases and J 0 bases; bases outside gene matches: 15. CDR3 protein: CASSGQGGSFTLANYGYTF. The CDR3 DNA follows: TGTGCCAGCAGTGGACAGGGGGGTTCGTTTACCTTAGCTAACTATGGCTACACCTTC.

This clone was picked up a small number of times. The genes are TRBV12-3 or TRBV12-4 and TRBJ1-1, with D tentatively TRBD1 (6 bases). This CDR3 region has 13 residues. The V end lost 3 bases, the J end lost 4 bases, and 9 bases lay between the germline ends. CDR3 coding DNA: TGTGCCAGCAGTTTTACAGGGTCCACTGAAGCTTTCTTT. Translation gives CASSFTGSTEAFF.

The genes are TRBV19 and TRBJ1-2; D gene uncertain. V was shortened by 0 bases and J by 4 bases, with 3 bases between the two germline ends. Germline assignment: CDR1 LNHDA and CDR2 SQIVND (reference sequence). The CDR3 is made up of 12 amino acids. CDR3 sequence reads: CASSIERYGYTF. CDR3 DNA sequence: TGTGCCAGTAGTATAGAGCGCTATGGCTACACCTTC.

Of note for this clone: The junction does not match germline at one end; this may be a read error. Within the sample, other DNA sequences also encode this same CDR3. The chain is built from TRBV5-1 and TRBJ2-3; D unresolved. Germline V CDR1 and CDR2: SGHRS, YFSETQ. This CDR3 has 15 amino acids. The CDR3 bases are TGTGCCAGCAGCTCTTTCGAGGCGAACACAGATACGCAGTATTTT. This translates into CASSSFEANTDTQYF. The whole variable domain, remainder taken from reference TRBV5-1 and TRBJ2-3, is KAGVTQTPRYLIKTRGQQVTLSCSPISGHRSVSWYQQTPGQGLQFLFEYFSETQRNKGNFPGRFSGRQFSNSRSEMNVSTLELGDSALYLCASSSFEANTDTQYFGPGTRLTVL.

The J gene is TRBJ2-7, the V gene TRBV5-4, with TRBD1 identical over 12 bases. V was pared by 6 bases and J by 6 bases, with 13 bases of the junction left unmatched. Looked up from germline, CDR1 is SGHNT and CDR2 is YYREEE (reference sequence). The CDR3 totals 16 residues. The CDR3 DNA reads as TGTGCCAGCACCAGAAACCGGGACAGGGGGCGAGCCGAGCAGTACTTC. Its translation is CASTRNRDRGRAEQYF.

The chain couples TRBV7-9 to TRBJ2-7, with D perhaps TRBD1 (6 bases). V lost 3 bases to trimming and J lost 0 bases, with 15 bases between them. The CDR3 is 16 residues long. In germline, CDR1 is SEHNR, CDR2 FQNEAQ (reference sequence). CDR3 residues: CASSFTSGTHSYEQYF. The CDR3 DNA reads TGTGCCAGCAGCTTCACTTCCGGGACACACTCCTACGAGCAGTACTTC. Variable domain in full (rest from reference TRBV7-9 and TRBJ2-7): DTGVSQNPRHKITKRGQNVTFRCDPISEHNRLYWYRQTLGQGPEFLTYFQNEAQLEKSRLLSDRFSAERPKGSFSTLEIQRTEQGDSAMYLCASSFTSGTHSYEQYFGPGTRLTVT.

This clone was picked up one time. This rearrangement joins TRBV9 to TRBJ1-2, with no clear D. From germline, CDR1 is SGDLS and CDR2 YYNGEE. The V end lost 1 base, the J end lost 7 bases, and 8 bases lay between the germline ends. The CDR3 contains 12 residues. The CDR3 is CASSVITSGYTF. CDR3 DNA: TGTGCCAGCAGCGTAATTACGAGTGGCTACACCTTC.

V usage is TRBV7-8 and J usage is TRBJ2-7; TRBD1 matches 9 bases. From germline, CDR1 is SGHVS and CDR2 FQNEAQ. There are 12 residues in the CDR3. V shed 4 bases, J shed 7 bases, and the junction held 2 bases outside the gene matches. CDR3 amino acids: CASSSGQGEQYF. CDR3 sequence (DNA): TGTGCCAGCAGCTCCGGACAGGGGGAGCAGTACTTC. Full variable domain (missing parts from reference TRBV7-8 and TRBJ2-7): GAGVSQSPRYKVAKRGQDVALRCDPISGHVSLFWYQQALGQGPEFLTYFQNEAQLDKSGLPSDRFFAERPEGSVSTLKIQRTQQEDSAVYLCASSSGQGEQYFGPGTRLTVT.

This clone was picked up one time. This chain joins TRBV28 and TRBJ1-5, with D hard to call. The germline gives CDR1 MDHEN, CDR2 SYDVKM. The ends were cut back, 5 bases at V and 6 bases at J, with 11 bases in the middle. The CDR3 runs 13 residues. The CDR3 region is CASSPGLSQPQHF. The CDR3 DNA is TGTGCCAGCAGTCCCGGGTTGAGTCAGCCCCAGCATTTT.

The CDR3 loop is CASSPGTAGETQYF. In DNA, the CDR3 is TGCGCCAGCAGCCCGGGGACCGCGGGGGAGACCCAGTACTTC. The chain employs TRBV5-1 and TRBJ2-5; perhaps TRBD2 as D (6 bases). V lost 4 bases and J lost 5, with 15 bases in between. The CDR3 runs to 14 residues. Germline CDR1 is SGHRS and CDR2 is YFSETQ. The variable domain in full, with the rest retrieved from reference TRBV5-1 and TRBJ2-5, is KAGVTQTPRYLIKTRGQQVTLSCSPISGHRSVSWYQQTPGQGLQFLFEYFSETQRNKGNFPGRFSGRQFSNSRSEMNVSTLELGDSALYLCASSPGTAGETQYFGPGTRLLVL.

The chain employs TRBV18 and TRBJ1-2; tentative D call: TRBD1 (5 bases). CDR3 length: 13 amino acids. V gave up 5 bases and J gave up 2 bases, with 9 bases separating them. Germline V CDR1 and CDR2: KGHSH, LQKENI. In nucleotides, the CDR3 is TGTGCCAGCTCATCCGGGGGAAACTATGGCTACACCTTC. It yields the protein CASSSGGNYGYTF.

The J gene is TRBJ2-1, the V gene TRBV20-1; 10 nucleotides match TRBD2. The CDR3 spans 17 residues. In germline, CDR1 is DFQATT, CDR2 SNEGSKA (reference sequence). Trimming at V came to 3 bases and at J to 4 bases, leaving 12 bases not matched to a gene. The CDR3 bases are TGCAGTGCTAGTGGGGTTAGCGGGGGGAAAAGGTACAATGAGCAGTTCTTC. It is translated as CSASGVSGGKRYNEQFF.

The sample holds a few counts of this clone. This chain links TRBV3-1 (or the pseudogene TRBV3-2) with TRBJ2-2; D perhaps matches TRBD2 (6 bases). The V gene lost 1 base and the J gene lost 1 base, with 10 bases spanning the gap. The germline CDR1 and CDR2 sequences are LGHDT and YNNKEL (reference sequence). The CDR3 extends over 16 amino acids. CDR3 protein: CASSQAGAGNTGELFF. As DNA, the CDR3 is TGTGCCAGCAGCCAAGCAGGAGCGGGGAACACCGGGGAGCTGTTTTTT.